The 23 T cell receptor beta chains in this list originate from one sample, sequenced in a study of OX40 agonist ivuxolimab in advanced cancers. TCRdb's copy holds only in-frame clones and misses some; the assay was immunoSEQ multiplex PCR. The table lists around 72,000 clones, around 88% of them singletons. Specimen: CD4+ or CD8+ T cells sorted from blood, collected in a trial of the OX40 agonist ivuxolimab. These TCRs come from an adult with an advanced solid tumor such as melanoma, head and neck, liver or kidney cancer.

The CDR3 loop reads CASSLEWQGYNEQFF. The DNA of the CDR3 is TGTGCCAGCAGCTTAGAATGGCAGGGGTACAATGAGCAGTTCTTC. The chain is built from TRBV7-2 and TRBJ2-1; TRBD1 is a possible D gene (6 bases). Germline V lookup: CDR1 SGHTA, CDR2 FQGNSA. This CDR3 region has 15 residues. V lost 1 base to trimming and J lost 4 bases, with 11 bases between them.

This clone has only one observation. CDR3 coding DNA: TGTGCCAGCAGTGAGGCCGGGACAGGGATCTACGAGCAGTACTTC. It yields the protein CASSEAGTGIYEQYF. The V and J genes are TRBV6-1 and TRBJ2-7, with 9 bases fitting TRBD1. Germline V lookup: CDR1 MNHNS, CDR2 SASEGT. There are 15 residues in the CDR3. Trimming took 3 bases from V and 3 from J; bases not matched to a gene: 6.

The chain has TRBV10-2 and TRBJ1-2, with D possibly being TRBD1 (5 bases). The V end lost 4 bases, the J end lost 2 bases, and 8 bases lay between the germline ends. CDR1 WSHSY and CDR2 SAAADI come from the germline V gene. The CDR3 covers 13 residues. CDR3 nucleotide sequence: TGCGCCAGCAGTGGCAGGGTAAACTATGGCTACACCTTC. Protein product: CASSGRVNYGYTF.

The table lists this clone with a count of one. The V call is TRBV9, the J call TRBJ2-1; D unresolved. Germline CDR1 is SGDLS and CDR2 is YYNGEE. The CDR3 has 13 amino acids. V was cut by 3 bases and J by 10 bases, with 14 bases left in between. CDR3 in amino acids: CASSARQSGEQFF. CDR3 sequence (DNA): TGTGCCAGCAGCGCTCGTCAAAGTGGCGAGCAGTTCTTC.

The chain employs TRBV5-6 and TRBJ2-5, with D unresolved. The DNA end is more similar to TRBJ2-7, so the J call may be wrong. CDR3 size: 12 residues. CDR1 is SGHDT and CDR2 is YYEEEE in the germline V gene. The CDR3 DNA reads TGTGCCAGCAGCTTGGTGGCCTACGAGCAGTACTTC. The encoded protein is CASSLVAYEQYF.

The rearrangement links TRBV6-1 to TRBJ2-1; weak D call: TRBD1 (6 bases). V lost 2 bases, J lost 4 bases, and 21 bases lay in between. The CDR3 runs 18 residues. Germline V lookup: CDR1 MNHNS, CDR2 SASEGT. The CDR3, as DNA: TGTGCCAGCAGTGAAATTCGACGGTCAGGACAGACATACAATGAGCAGTTCTTC. It yields the protein CASSEIRRSGQTYNEQFF.

CDR3 sequence (DNA): TGTGCCAGCGGTTCGGAGGGGGGCTCCTACAATGAGCAGTTCTTC. Protein product: CASGSEGGSYNEQFF. V is TRBV7-9 and J is TRBJ2-1; D tentatively fits TRBD1 or TRBD2 (6 bases each). Germline lookup yields CDR1 SEHNR and CDR2 FQNEAQ (reference sequence). The CDR3 covers 15 residues. The V end lost 8 bases, the J end lost 0 bases, and 14 bases lay between the germline ends. Full variable domain (outside the CDR3, taken from reference TRBV7-9 and TRBJ2-1): DTGVSQNPRHKITKRGQNVTFRCDPISEHNRLYWYRQTLGQGPEFLTYFQNEAQLEKSRLLSDRFSAERPKGSFSTLEIQRTEQGDSAMYLCASGSEGGSYNEQFFGPGTRLTVL.

This sequence joins TRBV19 and TRBJ1-1; D gene unclear. Germline CDR1 reads LNHDA; CDR2 reads SQIVND (reference sequence). The CDR3 covers 15 residues. V lost 4 bases and J 0 bases, leaving 12 bases between the germline ends. CDR3 amino acids: CASSRRPGVNTEAFF. The CDR3 DNA is TGTGCCAGTAGTAGGCGGCCCGGGGTGAACACTGAAGCTTTCTTT.

This chain links TRBV5-1 with TRBJ1-2; 9 nucleotides agree with TRBD1. This CDR3 region has 15 residues. The ends lost 1 base at V and 3 bases at J; junction bases unmatched: 4. CDR1 SGHRS and CDR2 YFSETQ come from the germline V gene. CDR3 nucleotide sequence: TGCGCCAGCAGCTTGACAGGGGGCGCCGACTATGGCTACACCTTC. Its translation: CASSLTGGADYGYTF.

The chain uses TRBV5-4 and TRBJ1-2; D is unclear. Trimming removed 4 bases from V and 7 bases from J, with 11 bases in between. CDR1 SGHNT and CDR2 YYREEE come from the germline V gene (reference sequence). The CDR3 spans 12 residues. CDR3 protein: CASSQRSGGYTF. CDR3 coding DNA: TGTGCCAGCAGCCAAAGAAGTGGTGGCTACACCTTC.

The rearrangement joins TRBV6-6 to TRBJ1-3, with 9 bases identical to TRBD1. Germline CDR1 reads MNHNY; CDR2 reads SVGAGI (reference sequence). The CDR3 loop spans 15 amino acids. The J segment lost 3 bases and the V segment lost 4 bases, leaving 4 bases of the junction unmatched. As DNA, the CDR3 is TGTGCCAGCAGTTGGGACAGGGCGAGTGGAAACACCATATATTTT. Its translation: CASSWDRASGNTIYF.

V and J are TRBV19 and TRBJ1-1; 8 positions match TRBD1. Germline trimming cut 5 bases from V and 5 bases from J; bases unmatched to any gene: 13. In germline, CDR1 is LNHDA, CDR2 SQIVND (reference sequence). This CDR3 has 16 residues. As DNA, the CDR3 is TGTGCCAGTAGTGCGACAAACAGGGGGTTTTTGACTGAAGCTTTCTTT. It specifies CASSATNRGFLTEAFF. Filled out from reference TRBV19 and TRBJ1-1, the complete variable domain reads DGGITQSPKYLFRKEGQNVTLSCEQNLNHDAMYWYRQDPGQGLRLIYYSQIVNDFQKGDIAEGYSVSREKKESFPLTVTSAQKNPTAFYLCASSATNRGFLTEAFFGQGTRLTVV.

V is TRBV9 and J is TRBJ2-3; D ambiguous. There are 13 residues in the CDR3. V lost 0 bases, J lost 6 bases, and 8 bases lay in between. CDR1 and CDR2 from the germline V gene are SGDLS and YYNGEE. The CDR3, as DNA: TGTGCCAGCAGCGTAGTTAGTTCCGATACGCAGTATTTT. This encodes CASSVVSSDTQYF.

The chain couples TRBV10-3 to TRBJ2-4; tentative D call: TRBD2 (6 bases). Germline values: CDR1 ENHRY, CDR2 SYGVKD. Trimming removed 4 bases at V and 5 bases at J, with 12 bases between. This CDR3 region has 14 residues. The CDR3 DNA is TGTGCCATCAGTGTCGGGGGACCGGAAAACATTCAGTACTTC. Protein sequence: CAISVGGPENIQYF.

The chain carries TRBV4-1 and TRBJ2-7; 8 bases are shared with TRBD1. J lost 5 bases, V lost 1 base, and 13 bases had no gene match. This CDR3 spans 17 amino acids. Germline assignment: CDR1 MGHRA and CDR2 YSYEKL. The CDR3 DNA reads TGCGCCAGCAGCCAAGGGATTAGGTCAGGGGGCCCCAACGAGCAGTACTTC. Its protein product is CASSQGIRSGGPNEQYF.

This clone was observed a single time. The rearrangement uses TRBV7-9 and TRBJ2-1, with TRBD2 matching 13 bases. The V and J ends lost 6 bases and 9 bases, in that order; junction bases with no gene match: 8. This CDR3 region has 15 residues. Looked up from germline, CDR1 is SEHNR and CDR2 is FQNEAQ (reference sequence). CDR3 bases: TGTGCCAGCAGTTGGACTAGCGGGAGTTTGAGTGAGCAGTTCTTC. Its protein product is CASSWTSGSLSEQFF. Full variable domain (outside the CDR3, taken from reference TRBV7-9 and TRBJ2-1): DTGVSQNPRHKITKRGQNVTFRCDPISEHNRLYWYRQTLGQGPEFLTYFQNEAQLEKSRLLSDRFSAERPKGSFSTLEIQRTEQGDSAMYLCASSWTSGSLSEQFFGPGTRLTVL.

The J gene is TRBJ1-5, the V gene TRBV30; D possibly corresponds to TRBD1 (5 bases). The V gene lost 3 bases and the J gene lost 4 bases, with 16 bases spanning the gap. The CDR3 length is 15 residues. Germline V gives CDR1 GTSNPN, CDR2 SVGIG (reference sequence). CDR3 in DNA: TGTGCCTGGAGCGAAGGGGCAGGAATTAATCAGCCCCAGCATTTT. Its protein product is CAWSEGAGINQPQHF.

The J gene is TRBJ2-7, the V gene TRBV5-4; 8 bases align to TRBD1. Germline lookup yields CDR1 SGHNT and CDR2 YYREEE (reference sequence). This CDR3 is 14 amino acids long. J gave up 5 bases and V 4 bases, and 8 bases lay outside the gene matches. CDR3 loop: CASSIRGRSDEQYF. The CDR3 nucleotides read TGTGCCAGCAGCATCAGGGGGCGGTCCGACGAGCAGTACTTC.

This sequence joins TRBV19 and TRBJ2-2; possibly TRBD2 for D (5 bases). The germline gives CDR1 LNHDA, CDR2 SQIVND (reference sequence). This CDR3 region has 15 residues. Between the trimmed V and J ends, which lost 5 bases and 6 bases, there was a span of 16 bases. The CDR3 DNA reads TGTGCCAGTAGTCCTGAAGAGGGCCGAGCCGGGGAGCTGTTTTTT. Translation: CASSPEEGRAGELFF.

This chain links TRBV9 with TRBJ1-4; 7 nucleotides match TRBD1. V was clipped by 4 bases and J by 0 bases; unmatched bases: 9. This CDR3 contains 17 residues. CDR1 is SGDLS, CDR2 YYNGEE, per germline. The chain's CDR3 is CASSPGQTSPTNEKLFF. The CDR3, as DNA: TGTGCCAGCAGCCCGGGACAGACAAGCCCAACTAATGAAAAACTGTTTTTT.

This clone was counted only a few times. The chain combines TRBV7-2 with TRBJ1-5, with no clear D. The CDR3 length is 13 residues. Germline V CDR1 and CDR2: SGHTA, FQGNSA. V lost 5 bases and J 1 base, leaving 6 bases between the germline ends. CDR3 DNA sequence: TGTGCCAGCAGCCCCCACAGCAATCAGCCCCAGCATTTT. It codes for CASSPHSNQPQHF.

This rearrangement joins TRBV18 to TRBJ2-3, with 11 bases lining up with TRBD1. The CDR3 is 17 residues long. In germline, CDR1 is KGHSH, CDR2 LQKENI. Trimming at V came to 1 base and at J to 0 bases, leaving 3 bases not matched to a gene. The CDR3 DNA sequence: TGTGCCAGCTCACCACTCGGACAGGGGGCAAGCACAGATACGCAGTATTTT. Its protein is CASSPLGQGASTDTQYF.

The chain has TRBV7-3 and TRBJ2-2; perhaps TRBD2 as D (6 bases). Trimming pared 3 bases from V and 7 bases from J, leaving 12 bases between. The CDR3 length is 14 residues. CDR1 and CDR2 from the germline V gene are SGHTA and FQGTGA. The DNA for the CDR3 is TGTGCCAGCAGCTTGGGACTTTCGGGCGGGGAGCTGTTTTTT. Encoded protein: CASSLGLSGGELFF.